The 6 T cell receptor beta chains listed next were all sequenced from one sample in a study of CD8+ T cells in alopecia areata. Extracted RNA was reverse transcribed into cDNA, the sequencing template. Sequencing used immunoSEQ multiplex PCR; TCRdb keeps in-frame clones, though not all of them. Here the sample spans a few hundred thousand clones, roughly two fifths being singletons. This sample's treatment: oral pan-JAK inhibitor, 5-10 mg twice daily. This specimen consisted of CD4+ T cells sorted from blood, obtained at week 34, from a patient treated with tofacitinib. The receptor source for this set is a human donor with alopecia areata.

This chain joins TRBV5-4 and TRBJ1-2, with 9 bases that match TRBD1. Losses at the gene ends were 4 bases for V and 8 bases for J; bases not matched to a gene: 12. The CDR3 totals 15 residues. Germline CDR1 SGHNT, CDR2 YYREEE (reference sequence). CDR3 protein: CASSHPWGTGQGYTF. CDR3 DNA: TGTGCCAGCAGCCACCCTTGGGGGACAGGGCAAGGCTACACCTTC.

This clone was counted at least ten times. This chain links TRBV11-2 with TRBJ1-1; 10 nucleotides match TRBD1. There are 18 residues in the CDR3. CDR1 is SGHAT and CDR2 is FQNNGV in the germline V gene. Trimming cost V 2 bases and J 5 bases; bases outside gene matches: 14. The CDR3: CASSLTGTGDSRRTEAFF. The CDR3 DNA sequence: TGTGCCAGCAGCTTAACCGGGACAGGGGATTCGCGTCGGACTGAAGCTTTCTTT.

This clone appeared once. The chain uses TRBV5-6 and TRBJ2-7; D possibly uses TRBD1 or TRBD2 (6 bases each). Trimming removed 4 bases at V and 2 bases at J, with 19 bases between. The CDR3 consists of 16 residues. Germline CDR1 SGHDT, CDR2 YYEEEE. CDR3 sequence (DNA): TGTGCCAGCAGCCGGATGGGGGGCCTCCCTCCCTACGAGCAGTACTTC. The encoded protein is CASSRMGGLPPYEQYF. The full variable domain, in which reference TRBV5-6 and TRBJ2-7 provide the parts outside the CDR3, is DAGVTQSPTHLIKTRGQQVTLRCSPKSGHDTVSWYQQALGQGPQFIFQYYEEEERQRGNFPDRFSGHQFPNYSSELNVNALLLGDSALYLCASSRMGGLPPYEQYFGPGTRLTVT.

The gene calls are TRBV6-5 and TRBJ2-3; weak D call: TRBD1 (5 bases). Trimming removed 2 bases from V and 6 bases from J, with 12 bases in between. This CDR3 contains 14 residues. CDR1 and CDR2 from the germline V gene are MNHEY and SVGAGI. CDR3 residues: CASSYRRVEDTQYF. The DNA for the CDR3 is TGTGCCAGCAGTTACCGCAGGGTGGAGGATACGCAGTATTTT.

This clone was detected only a few times. This chain connects TRBV19 to TRBJ2-1, with D perhaps matching TRBD2 (5 bases). Germline V gene lookup returns CDR1 LNHDA and CDR2 SQIVND (reference sequence). V was shortened by 4 bases and J by 2 bases, with 18 bases between the two germline ends. This CDR3 has 17 amino acids. The CDR3, as DNA: TGTGCCAGTAGTAGGGGAGACGGCGTACGACCCTACAATGAGCAGTTCTTC. Encoded protein: CASSRGDGVRPYNEQFF. Combining the CDR3 with reference TRBV19 and TRBJ2-1 gives the whole variable domain DGGITQSPKYLFRKEGQNVTLSCEQNLNHDAMYWYRQDPGQGLRLIYYSQIVNDFQKGDIAEGYSVSREKKESFPLTVTSAQKNPTAFYLCASSRGDGVRPYNEQFFGPGTRLTVL.

This chain joins TRBV6-1 and TRBJ1-1; maybe TRBD1 (6 bases). This CDR3 has 15 amino acids. V lost 2 bases to trimming and J lost 1 base, with 11 bases between them. The germline CDR1 and CDR2 sequences are MNHNS and SASEGT. The CDR3 nucleotides are TGTGCCAGCAGTGAACCTAAGACAGGGAACACTGAAGCTTTCTTT. Translated, it gives CASSEPKTGNTEAFF.